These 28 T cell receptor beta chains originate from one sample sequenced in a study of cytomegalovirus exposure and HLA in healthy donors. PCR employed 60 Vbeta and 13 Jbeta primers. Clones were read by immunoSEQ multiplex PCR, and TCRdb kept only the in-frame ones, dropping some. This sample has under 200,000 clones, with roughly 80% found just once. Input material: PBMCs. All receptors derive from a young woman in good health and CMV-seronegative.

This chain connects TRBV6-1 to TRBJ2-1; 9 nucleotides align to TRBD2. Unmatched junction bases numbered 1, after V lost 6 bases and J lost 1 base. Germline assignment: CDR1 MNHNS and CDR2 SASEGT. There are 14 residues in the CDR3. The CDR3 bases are TGTGCCAGCAGCGGACTAGCGTCCTACAATGAGCAGTTCTTC. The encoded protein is CASSGLASYNEQFF.

The CDR3 here is CASSLGEAGLVDEQFF. The CDR3 DNA reads TGTGCCAGCAGCTTAGGAGAGGCAGGGTTAGTGGATGAGCAGTTCTTC. The V and J genes are TRBV7-9 and TRBJ2-1, with D maybe TRBD1 (5 bases). The CDR3 runs 16 residues. With 1 base removed from V and 8 bases from J, the gap between germline ends came to 18 bases. Germline V gene lookup returns CDR1 SEHNR and CDR2 FQNEAQ (reference sequence).

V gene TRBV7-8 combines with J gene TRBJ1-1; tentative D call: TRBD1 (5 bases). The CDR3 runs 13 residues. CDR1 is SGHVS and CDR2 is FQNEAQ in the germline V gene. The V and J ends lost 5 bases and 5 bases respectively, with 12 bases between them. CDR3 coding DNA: TGTGCCAGCAGCGACGGGGGGGTGACTGAAGCTTTCTTT. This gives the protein CASSDGGVTEAFF.

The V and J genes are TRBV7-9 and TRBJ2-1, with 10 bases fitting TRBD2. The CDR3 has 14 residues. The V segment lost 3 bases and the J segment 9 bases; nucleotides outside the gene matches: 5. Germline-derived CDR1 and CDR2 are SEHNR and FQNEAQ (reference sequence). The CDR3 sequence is CASSFPAGGPEQFF. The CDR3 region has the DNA TGTGCCAGCAGCTTCCCAGCGGGAGGGCCTGAGCAGTTCTTC.

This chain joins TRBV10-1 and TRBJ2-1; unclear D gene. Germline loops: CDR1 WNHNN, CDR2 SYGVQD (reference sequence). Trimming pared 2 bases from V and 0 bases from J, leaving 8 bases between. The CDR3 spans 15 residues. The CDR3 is CASSEDSSSYNEQFF. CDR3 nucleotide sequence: TGCGCCAGCAGTGAGGACTCGAGCTCCTACAATGAGCAGTTCTTC.

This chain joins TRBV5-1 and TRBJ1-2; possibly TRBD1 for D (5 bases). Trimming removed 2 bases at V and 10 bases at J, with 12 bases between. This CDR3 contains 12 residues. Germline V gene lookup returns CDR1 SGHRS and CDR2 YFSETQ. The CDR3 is CASSFDSNLYTF. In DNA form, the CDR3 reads TGCGCCAGCAGCTTCGACAGCAATCTCTACACCTTC.

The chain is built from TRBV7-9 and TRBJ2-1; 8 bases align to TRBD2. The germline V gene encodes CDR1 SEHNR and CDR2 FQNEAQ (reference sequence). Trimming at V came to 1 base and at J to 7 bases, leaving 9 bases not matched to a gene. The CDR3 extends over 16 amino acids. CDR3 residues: CASSLGGSGMGNEQFF. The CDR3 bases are TGTGCCAGCAGCTTAGGGGGTAGCGGGATGGGAAATGAGCAGTTCTTC.

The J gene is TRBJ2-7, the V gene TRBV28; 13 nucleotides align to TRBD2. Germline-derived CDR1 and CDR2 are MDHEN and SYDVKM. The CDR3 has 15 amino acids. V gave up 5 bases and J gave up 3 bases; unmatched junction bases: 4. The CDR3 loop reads CASSPWTSGSYEQYF. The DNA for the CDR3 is TGTGCCAGCAGTCCCTGGACTAGCGGGAGCTACGAGCAGTACTTC.

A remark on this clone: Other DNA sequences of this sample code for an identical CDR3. The CDR3 is CASSEGQKTHLEFF. The CDR3, as DNA: TGTGCCAGCAGTGAAGGACAGAAGACTCACCTTGAGTTCTTC. This chain connects TRBV6-1 to TRBJ2-1, with D possibly TRBD1 on 5 matching bases. CDR3 length equals 14 residues. V lost 1 base and J lost 14, with 18 bases in between. The germline gives CDR1 MNHNS, CDR2 SASEGT.

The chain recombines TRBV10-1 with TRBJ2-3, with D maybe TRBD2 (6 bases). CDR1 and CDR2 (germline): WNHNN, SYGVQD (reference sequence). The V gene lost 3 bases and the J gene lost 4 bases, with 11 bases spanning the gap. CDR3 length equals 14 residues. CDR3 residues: CASSEGSGSDTQYF. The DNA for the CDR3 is TGCGCCAGCAGTGAAGGTAGCGGCTCAGATACGCAGTATTTT.

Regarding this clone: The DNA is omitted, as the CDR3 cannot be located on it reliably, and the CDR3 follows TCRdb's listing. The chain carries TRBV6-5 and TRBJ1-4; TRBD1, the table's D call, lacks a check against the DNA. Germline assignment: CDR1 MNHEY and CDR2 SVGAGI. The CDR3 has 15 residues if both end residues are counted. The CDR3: CASSSSTVRTEKLFF.

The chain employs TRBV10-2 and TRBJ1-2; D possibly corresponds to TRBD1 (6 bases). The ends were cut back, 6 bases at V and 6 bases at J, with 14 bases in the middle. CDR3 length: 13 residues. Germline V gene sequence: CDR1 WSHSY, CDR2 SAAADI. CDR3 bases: TGCGCCAGCAGCATTACAGGGTGGGATGGCTACACCTTC. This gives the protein CASSITGWDGYTF.

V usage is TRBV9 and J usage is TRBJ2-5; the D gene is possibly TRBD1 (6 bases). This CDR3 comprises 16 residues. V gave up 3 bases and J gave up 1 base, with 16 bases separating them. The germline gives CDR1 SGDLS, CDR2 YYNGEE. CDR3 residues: CASSERGRGGQETQYF. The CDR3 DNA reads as TGTGCCAGCAGCGAGCGAGGGAGAGGGGGCCAAGAGACCCAGTACTTC.

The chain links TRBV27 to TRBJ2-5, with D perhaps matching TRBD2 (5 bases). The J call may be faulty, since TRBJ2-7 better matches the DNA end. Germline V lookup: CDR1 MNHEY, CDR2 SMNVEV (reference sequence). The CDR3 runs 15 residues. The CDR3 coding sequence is TGTGCCAGCAGTTTAGGGTCGGGGAGTGAATACGAGCAGTACTTC. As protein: CASSLGSGSEYEQYF.

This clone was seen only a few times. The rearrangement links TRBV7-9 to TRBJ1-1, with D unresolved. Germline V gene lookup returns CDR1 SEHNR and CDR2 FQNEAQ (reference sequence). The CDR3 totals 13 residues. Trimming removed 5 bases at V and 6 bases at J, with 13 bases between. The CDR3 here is CASSRFEGSEAFF. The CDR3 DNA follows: TGTGCCAGCAGCCGGTTTGAGGGATCTGAAGCTTTCTTT.

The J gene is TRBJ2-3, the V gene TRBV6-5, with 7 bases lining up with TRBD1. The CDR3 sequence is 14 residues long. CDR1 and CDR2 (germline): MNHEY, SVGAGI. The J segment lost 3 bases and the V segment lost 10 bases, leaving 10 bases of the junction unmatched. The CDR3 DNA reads TGTGCCACCAGCCGGGACAGCATGACAGATACGCAGTATTTT. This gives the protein CATSRDSMTDTQYF.

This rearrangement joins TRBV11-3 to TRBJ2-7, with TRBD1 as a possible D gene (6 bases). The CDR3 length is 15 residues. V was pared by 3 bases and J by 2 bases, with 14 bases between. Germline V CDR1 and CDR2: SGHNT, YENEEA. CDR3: CASSFEGETTYEQYV. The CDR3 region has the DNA TGTGCCAGCAGCTTCGAGGGGGAAACAACCTACGAGCAGTACGTC.

CDR3 sequence reads: CASKMGGGGSNEQFF. Here the CDR3 DNA reads TGCGCCAGCAAAATGGGAGGGGGAGGCTCCAATGAGCAGTTCTTC. V gene TRBV4-3 combines with J gene TRBJ2-1; the D gene is possibly TRBD2 (7 bases). This CDR3 has 15 residues. The V end was cut by 7 bases, the J end by 6 bases, with 19 bases between. Germline V gene sequence: CDR1 LGHNA, CDR2 YSLEER.

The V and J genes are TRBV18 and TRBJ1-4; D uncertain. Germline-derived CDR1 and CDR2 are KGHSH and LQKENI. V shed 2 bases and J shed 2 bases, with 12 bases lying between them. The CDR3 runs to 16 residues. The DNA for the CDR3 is TGTGCCAGCTCACCAGGAGGCGGGGTTACTAATGAAAAACTGTTTTTT. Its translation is CASSPGGGVTNEKLFF.

CDR3 loop: CASSLVGLPYEQYF. The CDR3 coding sequence is TGTGCCAGCAGCTTAGTTGGCCTCCCCTACGAGCAGTACTTC. The chain employs TRBV7-2 and TRBJ2-7, with D unclear. V lost 1 base and J 2 bases, leaving 9 bases between the germline ends. The germline V gene has CDR1 SGHTA and CDR2 FQGNSA. CDR3 size: 14 residues.

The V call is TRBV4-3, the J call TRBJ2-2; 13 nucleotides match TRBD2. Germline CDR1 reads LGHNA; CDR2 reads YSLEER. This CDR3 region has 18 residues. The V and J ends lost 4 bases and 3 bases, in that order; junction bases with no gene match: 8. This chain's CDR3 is CASSPGLAGVYDTGELFF. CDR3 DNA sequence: TGCGCCAGCAGCCCCGGACTAGCGGGAGTCTATGACACCGGGGAGCTGTTTTTT.

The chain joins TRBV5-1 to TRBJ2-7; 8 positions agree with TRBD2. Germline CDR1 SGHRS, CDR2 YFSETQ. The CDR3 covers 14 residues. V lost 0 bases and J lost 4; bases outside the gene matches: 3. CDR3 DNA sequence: TGCGCCAGCAGCTTGGCGGGGGGGCTATACGAGCAGTACGTC. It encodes CASSLAGGLYEQYV.

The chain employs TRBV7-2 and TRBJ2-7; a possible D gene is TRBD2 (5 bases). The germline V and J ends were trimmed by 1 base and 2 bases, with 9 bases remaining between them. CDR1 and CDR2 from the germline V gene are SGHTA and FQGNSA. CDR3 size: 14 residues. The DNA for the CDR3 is TGTGCCAGCAGCTTAGGAGGGAAAACCTACGAGCAGTACTTC. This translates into CASSLGGKTYEQYF.

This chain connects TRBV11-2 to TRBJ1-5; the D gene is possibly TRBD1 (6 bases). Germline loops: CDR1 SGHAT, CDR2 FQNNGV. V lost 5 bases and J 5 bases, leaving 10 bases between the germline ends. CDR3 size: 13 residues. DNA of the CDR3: TGTGCCAGCAGCGAGGACAGTTATCAGCCCCAGCATTTT. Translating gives CASSEDSYQPQHF.

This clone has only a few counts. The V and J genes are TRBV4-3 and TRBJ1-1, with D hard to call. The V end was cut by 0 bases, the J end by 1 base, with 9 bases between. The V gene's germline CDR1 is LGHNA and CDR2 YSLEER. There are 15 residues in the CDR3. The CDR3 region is CASSQDSGSNTEAFF. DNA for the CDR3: TGCGCCAGCAGCCAAGATTCCGGTTCGAACACTGAAGCTTTCTTT.

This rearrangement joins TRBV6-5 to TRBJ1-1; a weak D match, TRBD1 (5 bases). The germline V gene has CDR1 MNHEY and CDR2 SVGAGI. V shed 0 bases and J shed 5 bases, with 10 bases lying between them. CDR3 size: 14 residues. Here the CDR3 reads CASSYSVTGTEAFF. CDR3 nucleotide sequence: TGTGCCAGCAGTTACTCGGTAACAGGTACTGAAGCTTTCTTT.

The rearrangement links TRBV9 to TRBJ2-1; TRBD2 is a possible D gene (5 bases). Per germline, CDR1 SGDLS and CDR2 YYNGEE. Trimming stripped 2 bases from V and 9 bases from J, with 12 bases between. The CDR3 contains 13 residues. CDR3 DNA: TGTGCCAGCAGCGTGGTCGTACGGGGTGAGCAGTTCTTC. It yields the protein CASSVVVRGEQFF.

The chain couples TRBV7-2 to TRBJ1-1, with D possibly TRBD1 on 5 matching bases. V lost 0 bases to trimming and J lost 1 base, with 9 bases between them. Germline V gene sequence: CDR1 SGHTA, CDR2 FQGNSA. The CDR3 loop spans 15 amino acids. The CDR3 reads CASSLARTKNTEAFF. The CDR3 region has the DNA TGTGCCAGCAGCTTAGCCCGGACAAAGAACACTGAAGCTTTCTTT.